This T cell receptor (beta chain) was recorded in a study of beta chain features in type 1 diabetes. Study-level points and caveats: Type 1 diabetes patients showed a moderate but significant shortening of TCRB CDR3s in all four CD4+ subsets.

This clone showed up just a few times. Its cognate antigen is unknown. From germline, CDR1 is SGHAT and CDR2 FQNNGV. The V end was cut by 4 bases, the J end by 4 bases, with 13 bases between. CDR3 size: 14 residues. Expressed TCRB transcripts were sequenced, since all the RNA that had been isolated was reverse transcribed. Naive, central memory and regulatory T cell samples yielded about 3.9 million reads on average. Libraries were prepared by immunoSEQ multiplex PCR; TCRdb keeps only in-frame clonotypes and omits some of them. The sample consists of some 250,000 clones, 11% of them appearing once. This clonotype was sampled from a man aged 25-45 years with type 1 diabetes. The chain joins TRBV11-2 to TRBJ1-1; D may be TRBD1 (5 bases). Sequences were obtained from naive CD4+ T cells from blood. Written as DNA, the CDR3 is TGTGCCAGCAGCTACGACCGGGGGGGCACTGAAGCTTTCTTT. Translating it yields CASSYDRGGTEAFF.